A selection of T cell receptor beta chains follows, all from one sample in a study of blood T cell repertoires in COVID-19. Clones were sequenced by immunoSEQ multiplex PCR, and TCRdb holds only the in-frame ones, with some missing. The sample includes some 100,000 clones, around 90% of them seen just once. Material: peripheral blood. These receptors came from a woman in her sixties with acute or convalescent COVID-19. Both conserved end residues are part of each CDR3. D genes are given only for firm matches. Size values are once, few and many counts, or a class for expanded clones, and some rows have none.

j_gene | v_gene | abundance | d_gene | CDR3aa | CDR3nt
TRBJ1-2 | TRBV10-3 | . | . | CAIRLDSNSNYGYTF | TGTGCCATCAGGCTGGACAGTAATTCTAACTATGGCTACACCTTC
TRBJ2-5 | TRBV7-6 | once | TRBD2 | CASSLAVGGPQETQYF | TGTGCCAGCAGCTTAGCTGTGGGAGGGCCTCAAGAGACCCAGTACTTC
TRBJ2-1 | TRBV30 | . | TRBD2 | CAWGTGLAGQEQFF | TGTGCCTGGGGGACTGGACTAGCGGGACAGGAGCAGTTCTTC
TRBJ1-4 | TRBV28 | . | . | CASSLMREKLFF | TGTGCCAGCAGTTTGATGCGCGAAAAACTGTTTTTT
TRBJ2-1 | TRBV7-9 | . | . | CASSLVAGPLGEQFF | TGTGCCAGCAGCTTAGTTGCGGGGCCTTTGGGTGAGCAGTTCTTC
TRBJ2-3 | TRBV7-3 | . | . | CASSLNMGADTQYF | TGTGCCAGCAGCTTAAATATGGGAGCAGATACGCAGTATTTT
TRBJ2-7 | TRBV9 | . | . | CASSVGQSYEQYF | TGTGCCAGCAGCGTTGGACAGTCCTACGAGCAGTACTTC
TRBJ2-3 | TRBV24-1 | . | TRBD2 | CATSDSQREVTDTQYF | TGTGCCACCAGTGATTCCCAGCGGGAGGTGACAGATACGCAGTATTTT
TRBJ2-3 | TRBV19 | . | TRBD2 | CASSIGGLESDTQYF | TGTGCCAGTAGTATCGGGGGACTAGAGTCAGATACGCAGTATTTT
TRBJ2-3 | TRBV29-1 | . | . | CSANWGESTDTQYF | TGCAGCGCCAATTGGGGGGAGAGCACAGATACGCAGTATTTT
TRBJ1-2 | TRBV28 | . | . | CASSFPTGIYGYTF | TGTGCCAGCAGTTTTCCGACAGGAATCTATGGCTACACCTTC
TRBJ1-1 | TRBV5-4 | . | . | CASSFEEANTEAFF | TGTGCCAGCAGCTTTGAGGAGGCGAACACTGAAGCTTTCTTT
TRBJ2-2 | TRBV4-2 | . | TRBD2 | CASSSASTSGLTGELFF | TGTGCCAGCAGCTCCGCGTCGACTAGCGGTCTCACCGGGGAGCTGTTTTTT
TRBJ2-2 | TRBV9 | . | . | CASSVSETYTGELFF | TGTGCCAGCAGCGTTTCAGAAACCTACACCGGGGAGCTGTTTTTT
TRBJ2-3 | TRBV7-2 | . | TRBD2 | CASSSPGLATDTQYF | TGTGCCAGCAGCTCGCCGGGACTAGCGACAGATACGCAGTATTTT
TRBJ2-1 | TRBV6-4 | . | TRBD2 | CASSSLAGGPLDEQFF | TGTGCCAGCAGTTCCTTAGCGGGAGGGCCTTTGGATGAGCAGTTCTTC
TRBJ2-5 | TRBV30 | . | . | CAWSAGVETQYF | TGTGCCTGGAGTGCAGGGGTGGAGACCCAGTACTTC
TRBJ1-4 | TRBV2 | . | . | CASSQTPGGTPGLFF | TGTGCCAGCAGCCAGACGCCGGGAGGTACGCCGGGACTGTTTTTT
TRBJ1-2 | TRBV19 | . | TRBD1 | CASSPRDSNYGYTF | TGTGCCAGTAGTCCCCGGGACAGTAACTATGGCTACACCTTC
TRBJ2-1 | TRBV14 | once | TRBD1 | CASSQDVGQGDNEQFF | TGTGCCAGCAGCCAAGATGTCGGACAGGGGGACAATGAGCAGTTCTTC
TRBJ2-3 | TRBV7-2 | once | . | CASGRDSYTDTQYF | TGTGCCTCGGGGCGGGACTCCTACACAGATACGCAGTATTTT
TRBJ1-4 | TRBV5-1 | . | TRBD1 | CASSLAGQSTNEKLFF | TGCGCCAGCAGCTTGGCGGGACAGTCAACTAATGAAAAACTGTTTTTT
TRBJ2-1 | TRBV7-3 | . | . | CASSLQQKNEQFF | TGTGCCAGCAGCTTACAACAGAAAAATGAGCAGTTCTTC
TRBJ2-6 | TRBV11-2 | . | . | CASSTRRGTGANVLTF | TGTGCCAGCAGCACTAGGCGGGGCACTGGGGCCAACGTCCTGACTTTC
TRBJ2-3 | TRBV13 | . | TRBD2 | CASSLEAGGGTDTQYF | TGTGCCAGCAGCTTAGAGGCGGGAGGCGGGACAGATACGCAGTATTTT
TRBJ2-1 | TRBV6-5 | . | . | CASSTSQGFNEQFF | TGTGCCAGCAGTACCTCACAGGGTTTCAATGAGCAGTTCTTC
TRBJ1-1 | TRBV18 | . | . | CASSPQGLTEAFF | TGTGCCAGCTCACCCCAGGGTCTTACTGAAGCTTTCTTT
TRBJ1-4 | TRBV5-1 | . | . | CASSLGRENEKLFF | TGCGCCAGCAGCTTGGGGAGGGAGAATGAAAAACTGTTTTTT
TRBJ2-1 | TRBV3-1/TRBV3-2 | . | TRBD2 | CASSQQPSGYNEQFF | TGTGCCAGCAGCCAACAGCCTAGCGGCTACAATGAGCAGTTCTTC
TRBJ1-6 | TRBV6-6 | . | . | CATQGHGSPLHF | TGTGCCACCCAGGGACACGGTTCACCCCTCCACTTT
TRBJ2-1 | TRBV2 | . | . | CASTGYNEQFF | TGTGCCAGCACAGGGTACAATGAGCAGTTCTTC
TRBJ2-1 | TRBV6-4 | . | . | CASSETGGSKQFF | TGTGCCAGCAGTGAGACCGGCGGCAGCAAGCAGTTCTTC
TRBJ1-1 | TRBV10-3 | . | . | CAISESPTGNTEAFF | TGTGCCATCAGTGAGTCCCCGACAGGGAACACTGAAGCTTTCTTT
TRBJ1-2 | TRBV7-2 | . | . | CASSATGNSRNGYTF | TGTGCCAGCAGCGCCACAGGGAACTCTCGGAATGGCTACACCTTC
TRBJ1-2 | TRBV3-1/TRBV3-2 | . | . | CASSLSILEYGYTF | TGTGCCAGCAGCCTGTCAATTTTGGAGTATGGCTACACCTTC
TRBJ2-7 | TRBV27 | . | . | CASSLNPGRYEQYF | TGTGCCAGCAGTTTAAATCCGGGGAGGTACGAGCAGTACTTC
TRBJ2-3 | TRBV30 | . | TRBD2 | CAWSSKREIADTQYF | TGTGCCTGGAGTTCTAAGCGGGAGATCGCAGATACGCAGTATTTT
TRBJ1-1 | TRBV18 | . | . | CASSPQGFFPEAFF | TGTGCCAGCTCACCACAGGGGTTTTTCCCTGAAGCTTTCTTT
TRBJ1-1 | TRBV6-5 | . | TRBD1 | CASNRDRGMNTEAFF | TGTGCCAGCAACCGGGACAGGGGTATGAACACTGAAGCTTTCTTT
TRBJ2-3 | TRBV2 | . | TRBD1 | CASSEGRDRGWSTQYF | TGTGCCAGCAGTGAAGGCCGGGACAGGGGGTGGAGTACGCAGTATTTT
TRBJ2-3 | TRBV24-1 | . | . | CATSEASFPQYF | TGTGCCACCAGTGAGGCTAGCTTTCCGCAGTATTTT
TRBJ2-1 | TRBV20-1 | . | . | CSASRGNSYNEQFF | TGCAGTGCTAGTAGAGGCAACTCCTACAATGAGCAGTTCTTC
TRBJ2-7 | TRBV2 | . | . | CASSEERRREQYF | TGTGCCAGCAGTGAAGAACGGAGGAGGGAGCAGTACTTC
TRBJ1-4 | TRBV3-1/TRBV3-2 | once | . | CASSQDQVLGEKLFF | TGTGCCAGCAGCCAAGATCAGGTGTTGGGTGAAAAACTGTTTTTT
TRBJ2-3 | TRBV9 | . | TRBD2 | CASSAKAGEGTDTQYF | TGTGCCAGCAGCGCAAAAGCGGGAGAGGGAACAGATACGCAGTATTTT
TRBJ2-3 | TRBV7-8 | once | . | CASSPYSGTDTQYF | TGTGCCAGCAGTCCCTATAGTGGCACAGATACGCAGTATTTT
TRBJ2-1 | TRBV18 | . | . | CASSPSLEAYNEQFF | TGTGCCAGCTCACCATCACTAGAGGCCTACAATGAGCAGTTCTTC
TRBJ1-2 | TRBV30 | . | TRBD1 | CASPRQGSRGYTF | TGTGCCAGCCCTAGACAGGGAAGTCGTGGCTACACCTTC
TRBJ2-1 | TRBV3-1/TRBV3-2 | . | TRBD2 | CASTVSTGLAGTGEQFF | TGTGCCAGTACTGTCAGTACGGGACTAGCGGGAACGGGTGAGCAGTTCTTC
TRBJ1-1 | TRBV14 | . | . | CASSHAQGLNTEAFF | TGTGCCAGCAGCCACGCACAGGGACTGAACACTGAAGCTTTCTTT
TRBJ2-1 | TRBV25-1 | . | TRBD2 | CASSPPREVSNEQFF | TGTGCCAGCAGTCCCCCCCGGGAGGTGTCCAATGAGCAGTTCTTC
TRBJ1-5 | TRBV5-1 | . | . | CASARRGGAQPQHF | TGCGCCAGCGCCCGGAGGGGGGGGGCTCAGCCCCAGCATTTT
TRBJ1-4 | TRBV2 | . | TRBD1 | CASSRTGTGNEKLFF | TGTGCCAGCAGTCGAACCGGGACAGGGAACGAAAAACTGTTTTTT